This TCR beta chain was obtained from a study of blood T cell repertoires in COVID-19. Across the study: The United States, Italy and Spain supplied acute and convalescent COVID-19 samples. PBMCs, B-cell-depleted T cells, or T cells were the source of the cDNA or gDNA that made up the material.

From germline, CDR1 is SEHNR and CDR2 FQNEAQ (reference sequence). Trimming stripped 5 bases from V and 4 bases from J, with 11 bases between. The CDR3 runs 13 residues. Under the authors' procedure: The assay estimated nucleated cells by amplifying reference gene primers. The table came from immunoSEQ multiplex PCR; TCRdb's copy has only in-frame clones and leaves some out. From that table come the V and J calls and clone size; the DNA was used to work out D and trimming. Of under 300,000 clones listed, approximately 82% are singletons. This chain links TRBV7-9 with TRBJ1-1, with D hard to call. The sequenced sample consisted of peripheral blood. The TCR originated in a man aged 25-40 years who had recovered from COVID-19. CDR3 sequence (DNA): TGTGCCAGCAGCCCCCCCGCGGGCACTGAAGCTTTCTTT. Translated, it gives CASSPPAGTEAFF.